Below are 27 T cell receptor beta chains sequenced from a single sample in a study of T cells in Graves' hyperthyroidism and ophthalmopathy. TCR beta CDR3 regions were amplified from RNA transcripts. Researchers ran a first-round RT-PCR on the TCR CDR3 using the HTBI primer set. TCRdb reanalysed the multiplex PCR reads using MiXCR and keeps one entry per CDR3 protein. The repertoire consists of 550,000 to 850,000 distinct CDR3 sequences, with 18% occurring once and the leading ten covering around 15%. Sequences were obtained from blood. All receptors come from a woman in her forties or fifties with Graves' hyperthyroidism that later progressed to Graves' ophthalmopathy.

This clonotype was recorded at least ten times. The CDR3: CASSQDPDRVDTEAFF. The CDR3 coding sequence is TGTGCCAGCAGCCAAGACCCGGACAGGGTAGACACTGAAGCTTTCTTT. The chain joins TRBV3-1 to TRBJ1-1; TRBD1 matches at 8 bases. CDR3 length: 16 amino acids. V lost 0 bases and J lost 3; bases outside the gene matches: 6. Germline CDR1 LGHDT, CDR2 YNNKEL (reference sequence).

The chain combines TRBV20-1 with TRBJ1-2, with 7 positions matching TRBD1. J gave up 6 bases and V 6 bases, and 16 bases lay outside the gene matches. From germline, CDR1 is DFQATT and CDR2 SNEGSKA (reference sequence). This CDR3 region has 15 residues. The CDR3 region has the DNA TGCAGTGCCCTTTCCTCCGGGACAGCCCTTAATGGCTACACCTTC. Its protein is CSALSSGTALNGYTF.

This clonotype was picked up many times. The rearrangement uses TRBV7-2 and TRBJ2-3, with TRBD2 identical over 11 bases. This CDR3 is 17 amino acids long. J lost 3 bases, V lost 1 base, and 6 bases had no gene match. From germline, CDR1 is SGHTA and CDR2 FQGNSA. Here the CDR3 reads CASSLDVTSGGTDTQYF. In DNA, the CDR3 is TGTGCCAGCAGCTTAGATGTAACTAGCGGGGGTACAGATACGCAGTATTTT.

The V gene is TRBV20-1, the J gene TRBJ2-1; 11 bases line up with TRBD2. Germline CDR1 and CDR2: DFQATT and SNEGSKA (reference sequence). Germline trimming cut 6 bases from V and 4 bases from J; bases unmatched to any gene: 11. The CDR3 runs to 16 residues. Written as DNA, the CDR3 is TGCAGTGCGGGACGGGTAGCGGGGGGGCCGTACAATGAGCAGTTCTTC. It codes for CSAGRVAGGPYNEQFF.

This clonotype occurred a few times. CDR3 residues: CASSLSNRGLTEAFF. CDR3 bases: TGTGCCAGCAGCTTAAGTAACAGGGGGCTCACTGAAGCTTTCTTT. The chain has TRBV7-2 and TRBJ1-1; 9 bases fit TRBD1. The CDR3 sequence is 15 residues long. Germline-derived CDR1 and CDR2 are SGHTA and FQGNSA. The trim removed 2 bases at V and 4 bases at J, leaving 5 bases unmatched.

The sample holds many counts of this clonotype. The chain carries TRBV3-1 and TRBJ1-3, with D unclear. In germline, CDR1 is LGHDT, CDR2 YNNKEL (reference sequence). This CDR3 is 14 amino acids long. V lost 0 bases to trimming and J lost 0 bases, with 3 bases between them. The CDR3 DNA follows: TGTGCCAGCAGCCAAGACCTCTCTGGAAACACCATATATTTT. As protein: CASSQDLSGNTIYF.

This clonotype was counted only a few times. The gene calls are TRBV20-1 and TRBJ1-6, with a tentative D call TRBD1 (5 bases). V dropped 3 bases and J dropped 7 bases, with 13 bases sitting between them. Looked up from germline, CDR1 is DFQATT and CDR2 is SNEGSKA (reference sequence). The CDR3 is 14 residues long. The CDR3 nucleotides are TGCAGTGCTAGTACGACCCAGGGAAATTCACCCCTCCACTTT. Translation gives CSASTTQGNSPLHF.

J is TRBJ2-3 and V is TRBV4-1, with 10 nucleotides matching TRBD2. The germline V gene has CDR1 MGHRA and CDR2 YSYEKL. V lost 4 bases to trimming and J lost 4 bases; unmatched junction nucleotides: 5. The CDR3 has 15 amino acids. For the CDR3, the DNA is TGCGCCAGCAGCCCCCAGCGGGGGGGCCCAGATACGCAGTATTTT. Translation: CASSPQRGGPDTQYF.

The CDR3 DNA follows: TGTGCCAGCAGTGCTTCGGCATGGGGCTATGGCTACACCTTC. Translation gives CASSASAWGYGYTF. The chain carries TRBV25-1 and TRBJ1-2; D is undetermined. Germline CDR1 is MGHDK and CDR2 is SYGVNS. The V end was cut by 4 bases, the J end by 4 bases, with 13 bases between. The CDR3 consists of 14 residues.

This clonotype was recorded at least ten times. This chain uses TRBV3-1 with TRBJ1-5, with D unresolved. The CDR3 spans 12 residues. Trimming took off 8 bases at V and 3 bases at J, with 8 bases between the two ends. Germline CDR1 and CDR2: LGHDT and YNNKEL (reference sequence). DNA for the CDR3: TGTGCCAGCGATTCCCCCAATCAGCCCCAGCATTTT. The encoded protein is CASDSPNQPQHF.

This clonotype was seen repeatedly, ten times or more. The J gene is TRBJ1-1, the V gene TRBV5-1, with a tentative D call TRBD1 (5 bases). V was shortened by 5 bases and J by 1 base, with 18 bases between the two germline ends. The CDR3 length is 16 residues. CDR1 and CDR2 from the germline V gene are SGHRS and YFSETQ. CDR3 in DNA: TGCGCCAGCAGGGACGCAGGCAGGGAACCGAACACTGAAGCTTTCTTT. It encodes CASRDAGREPNTEAFF.

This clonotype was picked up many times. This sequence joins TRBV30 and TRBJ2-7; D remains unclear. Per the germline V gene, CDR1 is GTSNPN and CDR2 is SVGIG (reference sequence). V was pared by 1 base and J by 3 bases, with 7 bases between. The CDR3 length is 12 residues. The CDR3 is CAWSESSYEQYF. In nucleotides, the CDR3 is TGTGCCTGGAGTGAGTCTAGCTACGAGCAGTACTTC.

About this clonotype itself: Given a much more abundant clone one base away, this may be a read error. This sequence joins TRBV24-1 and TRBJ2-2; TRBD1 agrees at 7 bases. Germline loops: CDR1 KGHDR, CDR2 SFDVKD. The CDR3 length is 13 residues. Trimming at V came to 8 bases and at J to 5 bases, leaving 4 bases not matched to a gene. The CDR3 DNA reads TGTGCCACCAACAGGGGCGGAACCGGGGAGCTGTTTTTT. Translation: CATNRGGTGELFF.

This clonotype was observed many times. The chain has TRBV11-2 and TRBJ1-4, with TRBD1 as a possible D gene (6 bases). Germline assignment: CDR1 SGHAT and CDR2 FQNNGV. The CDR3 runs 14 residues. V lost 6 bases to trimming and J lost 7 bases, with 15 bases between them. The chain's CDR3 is CASRNAGVGEKLFF. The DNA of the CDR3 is TGTGCCAGCAGGAATGCAGGGGTGGGTGAAAAACTGTTTTTT. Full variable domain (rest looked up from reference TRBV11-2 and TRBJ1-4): EAGVAQSPRYKIIEKRQSVAFWCNPISGHATLYWYQQILGQGPKLLIQFQNNGVVDDSQLPKDRFSAERLKGVDSTLKIQPAKLEDSAVYLCASRNAGVGEKLFFGSGTQLSVL.

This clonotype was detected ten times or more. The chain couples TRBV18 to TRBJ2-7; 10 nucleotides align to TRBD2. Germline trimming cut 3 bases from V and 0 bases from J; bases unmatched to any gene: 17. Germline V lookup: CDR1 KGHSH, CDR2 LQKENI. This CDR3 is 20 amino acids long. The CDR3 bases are TGTGCCAGCTCACCTCGGATAGCGGGGGGCCGCACGGTTAGCTCCTACGAGCAGTACTTC. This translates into CASSPRIAGGRTVSSYEQYF. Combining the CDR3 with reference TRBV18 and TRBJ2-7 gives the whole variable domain NAGVMQNPRHLVRRRGQEARLRCSPMKGHSHVYWYRQLPEEGLKFMVYLQKENIIDESGMPKERFSAEFPKEGPSILRIQQVVRGDSAAYFCASSPRIAGGRTVSSYEQYFGPGTRLTVT.

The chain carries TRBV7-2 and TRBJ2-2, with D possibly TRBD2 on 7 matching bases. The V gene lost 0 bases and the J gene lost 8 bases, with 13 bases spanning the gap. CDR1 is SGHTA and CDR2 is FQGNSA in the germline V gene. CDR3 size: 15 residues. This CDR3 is CASSLAGGPSGELFF. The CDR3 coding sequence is TGTGCCAGCAGCTTAGCGGGGGGGCCGTCGGGGGAGCTGTTTTTT.

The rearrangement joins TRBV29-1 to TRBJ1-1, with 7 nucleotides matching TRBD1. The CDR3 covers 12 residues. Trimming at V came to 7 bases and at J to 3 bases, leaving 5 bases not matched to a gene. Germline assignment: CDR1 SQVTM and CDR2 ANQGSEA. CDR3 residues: CSARGRDTEAFF. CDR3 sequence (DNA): TGCAGCGCGAGGGGGCGGGACACTGAAGCTTTCTTT.

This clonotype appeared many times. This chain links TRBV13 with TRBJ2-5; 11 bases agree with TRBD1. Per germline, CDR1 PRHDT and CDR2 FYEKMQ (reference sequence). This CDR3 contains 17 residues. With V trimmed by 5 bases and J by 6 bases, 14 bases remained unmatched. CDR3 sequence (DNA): TGTGCCAGCAGCAGTACCCCCGGGACAGGGGGTATGAAGACCCAGTACTTC. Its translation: CASSSTPGTGGMKTQYF.

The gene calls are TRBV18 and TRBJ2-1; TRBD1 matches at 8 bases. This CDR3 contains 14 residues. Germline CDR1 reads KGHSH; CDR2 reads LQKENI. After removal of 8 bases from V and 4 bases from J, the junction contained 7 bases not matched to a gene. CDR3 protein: CASKGTGDYNEQFF. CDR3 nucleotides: TGTGCCAGCAAAGGGACAGGAGATTACAATGAGCAGTTCTTC.

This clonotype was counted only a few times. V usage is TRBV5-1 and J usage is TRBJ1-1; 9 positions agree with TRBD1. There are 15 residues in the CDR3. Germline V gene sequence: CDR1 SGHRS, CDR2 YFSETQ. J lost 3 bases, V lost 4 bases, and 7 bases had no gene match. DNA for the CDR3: TGCGCCAGCAGCCCGTTACAGGGGGCGGACACTGAAGCTTTCTTT. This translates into CASSPLQGADTEAFF.

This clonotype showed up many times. The CDR3 coding sequence is TGCAGCGCACAGGGACAGGGGGTAGACACTGAAGCTTTCTTT. Its translation is CSAQGQGVDTEAFF. The chain couples TRBV29-1 to TRBJ1-1; 11 nucleotides match TRBD1. Germline V lookup: CDR1 SQVTM, CDR2 ANQGSEA. V shed 7 bases and J 3 bases; nucleotides not matched to a gene: 7. CDR3 length equals 14 residues.

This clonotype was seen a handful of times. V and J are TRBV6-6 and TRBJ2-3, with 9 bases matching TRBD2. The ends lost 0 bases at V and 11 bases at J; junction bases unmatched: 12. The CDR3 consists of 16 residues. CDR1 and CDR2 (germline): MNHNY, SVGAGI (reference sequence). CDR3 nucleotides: TGTGCCAGCAGTTACTCGAGGGGCGGGGGGGCGGCATGGCAGTATTTT. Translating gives CASSYSRGGGAAWQYF.

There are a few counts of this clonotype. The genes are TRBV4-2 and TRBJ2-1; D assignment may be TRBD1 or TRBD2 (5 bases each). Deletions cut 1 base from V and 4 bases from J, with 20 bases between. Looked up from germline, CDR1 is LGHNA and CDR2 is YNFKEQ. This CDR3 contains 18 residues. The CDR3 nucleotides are TGTGCCAGCAGCCAAGTAAGCGGACAATTGATACTATACAATGAGCAGTTCTTC. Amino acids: CASSQVSGQLILYNEQFF.

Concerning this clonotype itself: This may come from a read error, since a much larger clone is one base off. The CDR3: CASNLFPDTQYF. The CDR3 DNA is TGTGCCAGCAACTTATTTCCAGATACGCAGTATTTT. The rearrangement links TRBV11-2 to TRBJ2-3; unclear D gene. This CDR3 region has 12 residues. CDR1 is SGHAT, CDR2 FQNNGV, per germline. The full variable domain, rest sourced from reference TRBV11-2 and TRBJ2-3, is EAGVAQSPRYKIIEKRQSVAFWCNPISGHATLYWYQQILGQGPKLLIQFQNNGVVDDSQLPKDRFSAERLKGVDSTLKIQPAKLEDSAVYLCASNLFPDTQYFGPGTRLTVL.

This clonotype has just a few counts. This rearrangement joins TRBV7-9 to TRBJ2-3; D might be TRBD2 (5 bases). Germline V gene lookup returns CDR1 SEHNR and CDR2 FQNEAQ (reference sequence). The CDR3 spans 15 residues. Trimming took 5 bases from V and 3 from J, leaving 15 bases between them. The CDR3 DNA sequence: TGTGCCAGCAGCCTGACCCCGAGAGGGACAGATACGCAGTATTTT. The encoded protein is CASSLTPRGTDTQYF.

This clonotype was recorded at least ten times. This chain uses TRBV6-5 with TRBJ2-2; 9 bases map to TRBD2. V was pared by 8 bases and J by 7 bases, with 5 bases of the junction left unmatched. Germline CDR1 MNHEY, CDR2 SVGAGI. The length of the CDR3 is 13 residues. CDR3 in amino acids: CASRTSAIGELFF. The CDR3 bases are TGTGCCAGCCGGACTAGCGCGATCGGGGAGCTGTTTTTT.

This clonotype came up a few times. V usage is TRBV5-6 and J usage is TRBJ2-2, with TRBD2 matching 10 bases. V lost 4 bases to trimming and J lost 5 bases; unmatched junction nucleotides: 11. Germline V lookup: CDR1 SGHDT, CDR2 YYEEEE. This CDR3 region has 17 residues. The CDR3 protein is CASSPDSGGARTGELFF. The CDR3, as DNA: TGTGCCAGCAGCCCCGACAGCGGGGGGGCCAGGACCGGGGAGCTGTTTTTT.